This T cell receptor (beta chain) was identified in a study of breast tumors, draining lymph nodes, adjacent tissues. One entry per CDR3 protein, called by TCRdb with MiXCR from the multiplex PCR reads. The sample holds 150,000 to 200,000 distinct CDR3 sequences, about 32% seen once. General study findings and limits: Tumors had less TCR diversity than lymph nodes, more than nontumor tissue.

The CDR3 sequence is 15 residues long. V was cut by 1 base and J by 0 bases, with 9 bases left in between. Germline V gene data show CDR1 as SEHNR and CDR2 as FQNEAQ (reference sequence). Comments on this clonotype: Antigen unknown.

Breast cancer patients provided tissue from their axillary draining lymph nodes. The chain employs TRBV7-9 and TRBJ1-1; D is unclear. The sequence derives from a female donor with breast cancer. Some clones in this sample may be carry-over from other donors' samples. The sample taken for sequencing was axillary lymph node tissue. This CDR3 is CASSLETLMNTEAFF. The CDR3 nucleotides are TGTGCCAGCAGCTTAGAGACATTGATGAACACTGAAGCTTTCTTT.